This entry lists 26 T cell receptor beta chains sequenced from one sample in a study of blood T cell repertoires in COVID-19. The table came from immunoSEQ multiplex PCR; TCRdb's copy has only in-frame clones and leaves some out. The table includes hundreds of thousands of clones, 88% detected once. The material sequenced was peripheral blood. These receptors all come from a human donor in a cohort sampled during active COVID-19.

V and J are TRBV7-6 and TRBJ2-7; 8 bases fit TRBD1. This CDR3 contains 16 residues. The ends lost 0 bases at V and 3 bases at J; junction bases unmatched: 7. Per germline, CDR1 SGHVS and CDR2 FNYEAQ. The CDR3 DNA follows: TGTGCCAGCAGCTTAGCGGCCACAGGGGGTATCTACGAGCAGTACTTC. Translating it yields CASSLAATGGIYEQYF.

This clone was found once. This chain connects TRBV28 to TRBJ1-1, with D possibly matching TRBD1 (5 bases). Germline V gives CDR1 MDHEN, CDR2 SYDVKM. V lost 4 bases and J lost 2, with 14 bases in between. CDR3 length: 15 amino acids. The DNA of the CDR3 is TGTGCCAGCAGTTCACGGGGGGGGTTTAACACTGAAGCTTTCTTT. It translates to CASSSRGGFNTEAFF. Full variable domain (rest looked up from reference TRBV28 and TRBJ1-1): DVKVTQSSRYLVKRTGEKVFLECVQDMDHENMFWYRQDPGLGLRLIYFSYDVKMKEKGDIPEGYSVSREKKERFSLILESASTNQTSMYLCASSSRGGFNTEAFFGQGTRLTVV.

This clone was counted a few times. This chain's CDR3 is CASSYQATGEKLFF. CDR3 sequence (DNA): TGTGCCAGCAGCTATCAGGCGACGGGAGAAAAACTGTTTTTT. The chain combines TRBV6-5 with TRBJ1-4; D not certain. In germline, CDR1 is MNHEY, CDR2 SVGAGI. This CDR3 region has 14 residues. Trimming shortened V by 6 bases and J by 8 bases, and 16 bases separated the two germline ends.

V and J are TRBV11-3 and TRBJ1-5; 12 bases line up with TRBD1. The CDR3 loop spans 16 amino acids. V lost 1 base to trimming and J lost 6 bases; unmatched junction nucleotides: 4. Germline V CDR1 and CDR2: SGHNT, YENEEA. CDR3 protein: CASSLVGTGGCQPQHF. CDR3 nucleotides: TGTGCCAGCAGCTTAGTAGGGACAGGGGGCTGTCAGCCCCAGCATTTT. The full variable domain, with the rest looked up from reference TRBV11-3 and TRBJ1-5, is EAGVVQSPRYKIIEKKQPVAFWCNPISGHNTLYWYLQNLGQGPELLIRYENEEAVDDSQLPKDRFSAERLKGVDSTLKIQPAELGDSAVYLCASSLVGTGGCQPQHFGDGTRLSIL.

This rearrangement joins TRBV7-6 to TRBJ1-3; 7 bases are shared with TRBD1. Trimming cost V 4 bases and J 0 bases; bases outside gene matches: 9. The CDR3 consists of 17 residues. The germline V gene has CDR1 SGHVS and CDR2 FNYEAQ. As DNA, the CDR3 is TGTGCCAGCAGCTCCGGACAGGAATTATACTCTGGAAACACCATATATTTT. Its translation is CASSSGQELYSGNTIYF.

The V call is TRBV27, the J call TRBJ1-2; D may be TRBD1 (5 bases). Germline CDR1 and CDR2: MNHEY and SMNVEV (reference sequence). This CDR3 is built from 13 residues. The V end lost 3 bases, the J end lost 4 bases, and 9 bases lay between the germline ends. The CDR3 DNA sequence: TGTGCCAGCAGTTTCAGGGCAGCCTATGGCTACACCTTC. Protein sequence: CASSFRAAYGYTF.

The chain couples TRBV4-2 to TRBJ1-3, with D unresolved. This CDR3 is built from 14 residues. CDR1 is LGHNA and CDR2 is YNFKEQ in the germline V gene. V was pared by 2 bases and J by 0 bases, with 5 bases between. CDR3 residues: CASSQSYSGNTIYF. The CDR3 DNA reads as TGTGCCAGCAGCCAATCCTACTCTGGAAACACCATATATTTT.

This chain connects TRBV4-1 to TRBJ1-5, with D unclear. The germline V gene encodes CDR1 MGHRA and CDR2 YSYEKL. This CDR3 is built from 13 residues. The V end lost 2 bases, the J end lost 3 bases, and 5 bases lay between the germline ends. The CDR3, as DNA: TGCGCCAGCAGCCAATTAAACAATCAGCCCCAGCATTTT. Translation gives CASSQLNNQPQHF.

The chain recombines TRBV9 with TRBJ1-5; D not certain. CDR3 size: 15 residues. Germline-derived CDR1 and CDR2 are SGDLS and YYNGEE. V shed 0 bases and J shed 5 bases, with 12 bases lying between them. This chain's CDR3 is CASSVDVSPYQPQHF. The CDR3 nucleotides read TGTGCCAGCAGCGTAGACGTGAGTCCCTATCAGCCCCAGCATTTT.

V is TRBV11-3 and J is TRBJ2-1, with TRBD1 matching 12 bases. The CDR3 length is 19 residues. Per germline, CDR1 SGHNT and CDR2 YENEEA. V lost 0 bases to trimming and J lost 6 bases; unmatched junction nucleotides: 12. CDR3 DNA sequence: TGTGCCAGCAGCTTAGAGGGGACAGGGGGCAACTTTAGGGGCAATGAGCAGTTCTTC. Amino acid sequence: CASSLEGTGGNFRGNEQFF. Filled out from reference TRBV11-3 and TRBJ2-1, the complete variable domain reads EAGVVQSPRYKIIEKKQPVAFWCNPISGHNTLYWYLQNLGQGPELLIRYENEEAVDDSQLPKDRFSAERLKGVDSTLKIQPAELGDSAVYLCASSLEGTGGNFRGNEQFFGPGTRLTVL.

The chain links TRBV7-3 to TRBJ2-1; D possibly corresponds to TRBD2 (6 bases). In germline, CDR1 is SGHTA, CDR2 FQGTGA. There are 13 residues in the CDR3. Trimming cost V 3 bases and J 9 bases, with 12 bases left between them. The CDR3 DNA reads TGTGCCAGCAGCTTTACGGAGGGCCCTGAGCAGTTCTTC. This translates into CASSFTEGPEQFF.

In DNA form, the CDR3 reads TGTGCCAGCAGCCGCGGGGGTAGCGATGAGCAGTACTTC. Translating gives CASSRGGSDEQYF. The chain employs TRBV7-9 and TRBJ2-7; the match to TRBD2 covers 7 bases. This CDR3 contains 13 residues. Germline trimming cut 5 bases from V and 7 bases from J; bases unmatched to any gene: 8. Germline loops: CDR1 SEHNR, CDR2 FQNEAQ (reference sequence). The complete variable domain, with remaining parts taken from reference TRBV7-9 and TRBJ2-7, reads DTGVSQNPRHKITKRGQNVTFRCDPISEHNRLYWYRQTLGQGPEFLTYFQNEAQLEKSRLLSDRFSAERPKGSFSTLEIQRTEQGDSAMYLCASSRGGSDEQYFGPGTRLTVT.

The rearrangement links TRBV21-1 to TRBJ2-7; TRBD2 was called by the table and not checked on the DNA. TRBV21-1 represents a pseudogene. This CDR3 is 18 amino acids long. CDR3 residues: CASSWGDYKFGTLYEQYF. The CDR3 DNA reads as TGTGCCAGCAGCTGGGGGGACTACAAGTTCGGCACCCTCTACGAGCAGTACTTC.

The chain recombines TRBV19 with TRBJ1-4; D is unresolved. The CDR3 totals 12 residues. The germline V and J ends were trimmed by 1 base and 8 bases, with 5 bases remaining between them. Germline CDR1 reads LNHDA; CDR2 reads SQIVND (reference sequence). The CDR3 is CASSIGAEKLFF. The CDR3 DNA follows: TGTGCCAGTAGTATAGGTGCGGAAAAACTGTTTTTT.

V gene TRBV19 combines with J gene TRBJ1-1; D gene ambiguous. Germline V gene sequence: CDR1 LNHDA, CDR2 SQIVND (reference sequence). V lost 0 bases, J lost 0 bases, and 11 bases lay in between. The CDR3 runs 16 residues. CDR3 DNA sequence: TGTGCCAGTAGTATAGATTATCACGGGGTGAACACTGAAGCTTTCTTT. This gives the protein CASSIDYHGVNTEAFF.

The genes are TRBV30 and TRBJ2-7; the match to TRBD2 covers 7 bases. The CDR3 loop spans 13 amino acids. CDR1 is GTSNPN and CDR2 is SVGIG in the germline V gene (reference sequence). With 7 bases clipped from V and 3 bases from J, the junction kept 9 bases outside the gene matches. CDR3 residues: CASNGLVGYEQYF. The CDR3 DNA reads TGTGCCTCCAACGGACTAGTCGGCTACGAGCAGTACTTC.

The chain recombines TRBV5-4 with TRBJ2-7, with a tentative D call TRBD2 (7 bases). This CDR3 comprises 17 residues. Germline V gene data show CDR1 as SGHNT and CDR2 as YYREEE (reference sequence). V was pared by 0 bases and J by 0 bases, with 16 bases between. In DNA, the CDR3 is TGTGCCAGCAGCTTGGCCAGGGGCGGGGGCCCCTCCTACGAGCAGTACTTC. It yields the protein CASSLARGGGPSYEQYF.

J is TRBJ2-7 and V is TRBV10-1; D is possibly TRBD2 (5 bases). CDR1 and CDR2 from the germline V gene are WNHNN and SYGVQD (reference sequence). V was shortened by 3 bases and J by 2 bases, with 14 bases between the two germline ends. CDR3 length: 15 amino acids. CDR3: CASSDPLDGTYEQYF. CDR3 coding DNA: TGCGCCAGCAGTGACCCCCTGGACGGGACCTACGAGCAGTACTTC.

The J gene is TRBJ2-1, the V gene TRBV4-3; possibly TRBD1 for D (5 bases). CDR1 LGHNA and CDR2 YSLEER come from the germline V gene. The CDR3 is 14 amino acids. The V gene lost 4 bases and the J gene lost 9 bases, with 16 bases spanning the gap. The CDR3 coding sequence is TGCGCCAGCAGCCTAGTGGTCAGGGAAACTGAGCAGTTCTTC. Translated: CASSLVVRETEQFF.

The J gene is TRBJ2-1, the V gene TRBV7-6, with 13 bases fitting TRBD2. V shed 5 bases, J shed 5 bases, and the junction held 3 bases outside the gene matches. From germline, CDR1 is SGHVS and CDR2 FNYEAQ. The CDR3 consists of 15 residues. The CDR3 coding sequence is TGTGCCAGCAGCGGACTAGCGGGGGTACACAATGAGCAGTTCTTC. Translated: CASSGLAGVHNEQFF.

This rearrangement joins TRBV5-1 to TRBJ1-3, with TRBD1 matching 9 bases. The J segment lost 0 bases and the V segment lost 0 bases, leaving 7 bases of the junction unmatched. This CDR3 is built from 18 residues. The germline CDR1 and CDR2 sequences are SGHRS and YFSETQ. The DNA of the CDR3 is TGCGCCAGCAGCTTGGTGGGACAGGGAGTTTTCTCTGGAAACACCATATATTTT. Translating it yields CASSLVGQGVFSGNTIYF.

The chain carries TRBV5-1 and TRBJ2-1, with D unresolved. Germline V gene data show CDR1 as SGHRS and CDR2 as YFSETQ. CDR3 length: 14 residues. Deletions cut 0 bases from V and 8 bases from J, with 12 bases between. DNA of the CDR3: TGCGCCAGCAGCTTGGGCCCCCTGGGCGATGAGCAGTTCTTC. Encoded protein: CASSLGPLGDEQFF.

The V and J genes are TRBV19 and TRBJ1-2, with a weak D call TRBD1 (6 bases). This CDR3 contains 15 residues. Looked up from germline, CDR1 is LNHDA and CDR2 is SQIVND (reference sequence). Deletions cut 6 bases from V and 4 bases from J, with 18 bases between. The CDR3 is CASRYYTDSGYGYTF. The DNA of the CDR3 is TGTGCCAGTAGATACTATACGGACAGTGGCTATGGCTACACCTTC. Filled out from reference TRBV19 and TRBJ1-2, the complete variable domain reads DGGITQSPKYLFRKEGQNVTLSCEQNLNHDAMYWYRQDPGQGLRLIYYSQIVNDFQKGDIAEGYSVSREKKESFPLTVTSAQKNPTAFYLCASRYYTDSGYGYTFGSGTRLTVV.

The rearrangement links TRBV30 to TRBJ1-4, with TRBD1 matching over 10 bases. CDR3 size: 15 residues. Trimming removed 0 bases from V and 8 bases from J; junction bases left unmatched: 6. The germline V gene has CDR1 GTSNPN and CDR2 SVGIG (reference sequence). CDR3 DNA sequence: TGTGCCTGGAGTGTAGGGGACAGGGGAGGAGAAAAACTGTTTTTT. It yields the protein CAWSVGDRGGEKLFF.

The V call is TRBV5-4, the J call TRBJ1-2, with 9 positions matching TRBD1. The CDR3 sequence is 14 residues long. The ends lost 0 bases at V and 8 bases at J; junction bases unmatched: 5. The germline CDR1 and CDR2 sequences are SGHNT and YYREEE (reference sequence). As DNA, the CDR3 is TGTGCCAGCAGCTTGGTTACAGGGGGCGGGGGCTACACCTTC. This gives the protein CASSLVTGGGGYTF.

This clone was detected a few times. The chain couples TRBV11-2 to TRBJ2-1, with TRBD2 matching 7 bases. The CDR3 totals 14 residues. Trimming took 1 base from V and 8 from J; bases not matched to a gene: 5. From germline, CDR1 is SGHAT and CDR2 FQNNGV. In DNA, the CDR3 is TGTGCCAGCAGCTTAGCGGGAGGTCTCGATGAGCAGTTCTTC. It specifies CASSLAGGLDEQFF.